One and the same sample provided the 24 T cell receptor beta chains below, sequenced in a study of blood T cell repertoires in COVID-19. Some clones are missing from TCRdb's copy, which holds only in-frame ones; the method was immunoSEQ multiplex PCR. The sample carries roughly 120,000 clones, approximately 80% recorded once. The source material was peripheral blood. These receptors were obtained from a man aged 45-65 years with acute or convalescent COVID-19.

This clone was seen a few times. The V gene is TRBV5-1, the J gene TRBJ1-4, with unresolved D. This CDR3 has 15 amino acids. The germline V gene encodes CDR1 SGHRS and CDR2 YFSETQ. Trimming took off 4 bases at V and 5 bases at J, with 15 bases between the two ends. CDR3 protein: CASSLDGERNEKLFF. CDR3 nucleotide sequence: TGCGCCAGCAGCCTCGATGGGGAGAGGAATGAAAAACTGTTTTTT.

V and J are TRBV11-2 and TRBJ2-5; weak D call: TRBD2 (5 bases). Germline assignment: CDR1 SGHAT and CDR2 FQNNGV. The V end was cut by 5 bases, the J end by 4 bases, with 8 bases between. The CDR3 covers 12 residues. The CDR3 sequence: CASSGRGETQYF. The DNA for the CDR3 is TGTGCCAGCAGCGGACGGGGAGAGACCCAGTACTTC.

The chain carries TRBV3-1 (or the pseudogene TRBV3-2) and TRBJ2-6; D may be TRBD1 (6 bases). Germline V gene sequence: CDR1 LGHDT, CDR2 YNNKEL (reference sequence). The CDR3 runs 16 residues. V shed 5 bases and J shed 1 base, with 12 bases lying between them. The DNA for the CDR3 is TGTGCCAGCAGCGATCAGGGGTTTTCTGGGGCCAACGTCCTGACTTTC. Protein sequence: CASSDQGFSGANVLTF.

This chain links TRBV28 with TRBJ2-7, with D possibly TRBD1 on 5 matching bases. CDR1 is MDHEN, CDR2 SYDVKM, per germline. The ends were cut back, 1 base at V and 6 bases at J, with 13 bases in the middle. CDR3 size: 14 residues. DNA for the CDR3: TGTGCCAGCAGTTTATTGCCAGGGAAGGTCGAGCAGTACTTC. Translating gives CASSLLPGKVEQYF.

The J gene is TRBJ2-7, the V gene TRBV7-3, with TRBD2 matching over 10 bases. The ends lost 4 bases at V and 2 bases at J; junction bases unmatched: 2. CDR3 size: 14 residues. Germline CDR1 SGHTA, CDR2 FQGTGA. The CDR3 here is CASSSLAGPYEQYF. The CDR3 DNA is TGTGCCAGCAGCTCACTAGCGGGACCCTACGAGCAGTACTTC.

This rearrangement joins TRBV7-6 to TRBJ2-7; 9 bases agree with TRBD1. Germline lookup yields CDR1 SGHVS and CDR2 FNYEAQ. The CDR3 spans 12 residues. J was trimmed by 10 bases and V by 1 base; bases with no gene match: 2. The CDR3 reads CASSLVTGGQYF. The DNA of the CDR3 is TGTGCCAGCAGCTTAGTAACAGGGGGCCAGTACTTC.

V is TRBV5-4 and J is TRBJ2-5; 7 nucleotides align to TRBD2. Germline CDR1 reads SGHNT; CDR2 reads YYREEE (reference sequence). The V segment lost 0 bases and the J segment 3 bases; nucleotides outside the gene matches: 2. This CDR3 contains 14 residues. The chain's CDR3 is CASSLDREEETQYF. In nucleotides, the CDR3 is TGTGCCAGCAGCTTGGACCGGGAGGAAGAGACCCAGTACTTC.

J is TRBJ1-2 and V is TRBV6-6; D is ambiguous. Germline V gives CDR1 MNHNY, CDR2 SVGAGI (reference sequence). Trimming took off 4 bases at V and 5 bases at J, with 20 bases between the two ends. The CDR3 is 16 amino acids. The CDR3 DNA sequence: TGTGCCAGCAGTTCTTTCCGACAAGCTGGGTCTTATGGCTACACCTTC. Translating it yields CASSSFRQAGSYGYTF.

This clone was counted many times. The rearrangement links TRBV28 to TRBJ1-6, with D perhaps matching TRBD1 (5 bases). Trimming took 7 bases from V and 0 from J, leaving 13 bases between them. Germline V gene sequence: CDR1 MDHEN, CDR2 SYDVKM. The CDR3 sequence is 16 residues long. The CDR3 is CASTPAGGSYNSPLHF. The CDR3 coding sequence is TGTGCCAGCACCCCCGCCGGGGGCTCCTATAATTCACCCCTCCACTTT.

The genes are TRBV6-1 and TRBJ2-7; TRBD1 might be the D (6 bases). Trimming removed 3 bases from V and 0 bases from J, with 12 bases in between. Germline V gene data show CDR1 as MNHNS and CDR2 as SASEGT. There are 15 residues in the CDR3. The CDR3 DNA sequence: TGTGCCAGCAGTGATCTCGTACAGGGCTCCTACGAGCAGTACTTC. Protein product: CASSDLVQGSYEQYF.

The rearrangement uses TRBV11-2 and TRBJ1-1, with a possible D match to TRBD1 (6 bases). The V and J ends lost 4 bases and 4 bases respectively, with 13 bases between them. CDR3 length equals 14 residues. Germline V lookup: CDR1 SGHAT, CDR2 FQNNGV. The CDR3 DNA follows: TGTGCCAGCAGCTCGAGGACAGCATTCACTGAAGCTTTCTTT. It is translated as CASSSRTAFTEAFF.

The chain is built from TRBV30 and TRBJ2-3; 8 nucleotides agree with TRBD2. Trimming took 1 base from V and 1 from J; bases not matched to a gene: 1. Germline lookup yields CDR1 GTSNPN and CDR2 SVGIG (reference sequence). This CDR3 contains 14 residues. DNA of the CDR3: TGTGCCTGGAGTGGAGCGGGGGGCACAGATACGCAGTATTTT. Protein sequence: CAWSGAGGTDTQYF.

This clone appeared a single time. Here the CDR3 DNA reads TGTGCCAGCAGTTACTCTAACAGCTTGAACACTGAAGCTTTCTTT. This codes for CASSYSNSLNTEAFF. The chain links TRBV6-2 or TRBV6-3 to TRBJ1-1; D remains ambiguous. This CDR3 has 15 residues. Trimming took off 0 bases at V and 0 bases at J, with 8 bases between the two ends. Germline CDR1 MNHEY, CDR2 SVGEGT.

V gene TRBV29-1 combines with J gene TRBJ1-2; perhaps TRBD1 as D (6 bases). The CDR3 runs 12 residues. V lost 3 bases and J lost 8, with 13 bases in between. Germline CDR1 reads SQVTM; CDR2 reads ANQGSEA. This chain's CDR3 is CSVDQGTRGYTF. The CDR3 DNA reads as TGCAGCGTTGATCAGGGGACGAGGGGCTACACCTTC.

The chain links TRBV6-5 to TRBJ2-7, with 11 positions matching TRBD2. This CDR3 comprises 12 residues. Germline CDR1 and CDR2: MNHEY and SVGAGI. Trimming cost V 10 bases and J 3 bases; bases outside gene matches: 2. This CDR3 reads CATLAGDYEQYF. The CDR3 DNA follows: TGTGCCACACTAGCGGGGGACTACGAGCAGTACTTC.

The chain is built from TRBV11-2 and TRBJ2-5; 8 bases agree with TRBD2. Germline V gives CDR1 SGHAT, CDR2 FQNNGV. The length of the CDR3 is 16 residues. Trimming took 1 base from V and 1 from J; bases not matched to a gene: 5. The chain's CDR3 is CASSLGAGGSQETQYF. As DNA, the CDR3 is TGTGCCAGCAGCTTAGGGGCGGGGGGATCCCAAGAGACCCAGTACTTC.

This chain links TRBV6-5 with TRBJ1-2; TRBD1 agrees at 8 bases. V gave up 2 bases and J gave up 6 bases; unmatched junction bases: 11. Germline V CDR1 and CDR2: MNHEY, SVGAGI. The CDR3 consists of 16 residues. DNA for the CDR3: TGTGCCAGCAGTTACGGGGGAGGTGCAGGGGGCGATGGCTACACCTTC. Protein product: CASSYGGGAGGDGYTF.

A few counts support this clone. The chain uses TRBV5-1 and TRBJ1-1, with D possibly being TRBD1 (5 bases). Deletions cut 3 bases from V and 7 bases from J, with 16 bases between. Germline CDR1 reads SGHRS; CDR2 reads YFSETQ. The CDR3 is made up of 14 amino acids. Here the CDR3 reads CASSSPGGGGEAFF. DNA for the CDR3: TGCGCCAGCAGCTCCCCTGGGGGGGGAGGTGAAGCTTTCTTT. The full variable domain, completed using reference TRBV5-1 and TRBJ1-1, is KAGVTQTPRYLIKTRGQQVTLSCSPISGHRSVSWYQQTPGQGLQFLFEYFSETQRNKGNFPGRFSGRQFSNSRSEMNVSTLELGDSALYLCASSSPGGGGEAFFGQGTRLTVV.

V is TRBV5-6 and J is TRBJ2-2, with a weak D call TRBD1 (6 bases). The CDR3 loop spans 16 amino acids. Per the germline V gene, CDR1 is SGHDT and CDR2 is YYEEEE. The V end lost 3 bases, the J end lost 1 base, and 13 bases lay between the germline ends. Written as DNA, the CDR3 is TGTGCCAGCAGCTCCCGGGACACCAGGAACACCGGGGAGCTGTTTTTT. Protein: CASSSRDTRNTGELFF.

This clone turned up a few times. The chain links TRBV13 to TRBJ1-1, with 11 bases matching TRBD1. From germline, CDR1 is PRHDT and CDR2 FYEKMQ (reference sequence). This CDR3 contains 13 residues. The V and J ends lost 10 bases and 8 bases, in that order; junction bases with no gene match: 9. CDR3 in DNA: TGTGCCAACACCCATCGGACAGGGGGCGAAGCTTTCTTT. As protein: CANTHRTGGEAFF.

To note about this clone: Since the CDR3 does not end with the conserved phenylalanine or tryptophan, this likely comes from a read error. This chain links TRBV18 with TRBJ1-1; D gene ambiguous. Trimming removed 4 bases from V and 1 base from J, with 7 bases in between. The germline V gene encodes CDR1 KGHSH and CDR2 LQKENI. The CDR3 contains 13 residues. In DNA form, the CDR3 reads TGTGCCAGCTCACAGACTCGGAACACTGAAGCTTTCCTT. Protein: CASSQTRNTEAFL.

This chain links TRBV19 with TRBJ2-7; 12 positions match TRBD2. Per the germline V gene, CDR1 is LNHDA and CDR2 is SQIVND (reference sequence). Unmatched junction bases numbered 11, after V lost 7 bases and J lost 7 bases. This CDR3 has 15 amino acids. This CDR3 reads CASNTGLAGISEQYF. CDR3 bases: TGTGCCAGTAACACCGGACTAGCGGGAATTAGTGAGCAGTACTTC. Full variable domain (outside the CDR3, taken from reference TRBV19 and TRBJ2-7): DGGITQSPKYLFRKEGQNVTLSCEQNLNHDAMYWYRQDPGQGLRLIYYSQIVNDFQKGDIAEGYSVSREKKESFPLTVTSAQKNPTAFYLCASNTGLAGISEQYFGPGTRLTVT.

The chain couples TRBV19 to TRBJ1-5; D is uncertain. V was trimmed by 5 bases and J by 3 bases, leaving 8 bases between them. Germline V gives CDR1 LNHDA, CDR2 SQIVND (reference sequence). The CDR3 has 13 residues. CDR3 DNA: TGTGCCAGTAGTGCCCGGGACAATCAGCCCCAGCATTTT. Translation gives CASSARDNQPQHF.

This clone was seen only once. The chain combines TRBV27 with TRBJ1-1, with 10 positions matching TRBD1. The CDR3 runs 15 residues. Per the germline V gene, CDR1 is MNHEY and CDR2 is SMNVEV (reference sequence). V gave up 5 bases and J gave up 1 base; unmatched junction bases: 4. In DNA form, the CDR3 reads TGTGCCAGCAGTCCCAGGGACAGGGGGAACACTGAAGCTTTCTTT. It encodes CASSPRDRGNTEAFF.